This TCR beta chain is from a study of T cell repertoires in cytomegalovirus infection. TCRdb called the reads again in MiXCR, with one record for every CDR3 protein. The table lists 95,000 to 120,000 distinct CDR3 sequences, about 30% of them singletons. This clonotype has just a few counts. Its antigen is not known. The V and J ends lost 8 bases and 3 bases, in that order; junction bases with no gene match: 1. Germline CDR1 LNHDA, CDR2 SQIVND (reference sequence). This CDR3 comprises 11 residues. This TCR came from a human donor in good health (CMV status not recorded). Some clones in this sample may be carry-over from other donors' samples. Here the sequenced sample was CD8+ T cells from cultured PBMCs, taken from culture after CMV antigen stimulation. The V gene is TRBV19, the J gene TRBJ2-7, with 7 bases lining up with TRBD1. CDR3 in DNA: TGTGCCAGTCGACAGGGCTACGAGCAGTACTTC. This encodes CASRQGYEQYF.